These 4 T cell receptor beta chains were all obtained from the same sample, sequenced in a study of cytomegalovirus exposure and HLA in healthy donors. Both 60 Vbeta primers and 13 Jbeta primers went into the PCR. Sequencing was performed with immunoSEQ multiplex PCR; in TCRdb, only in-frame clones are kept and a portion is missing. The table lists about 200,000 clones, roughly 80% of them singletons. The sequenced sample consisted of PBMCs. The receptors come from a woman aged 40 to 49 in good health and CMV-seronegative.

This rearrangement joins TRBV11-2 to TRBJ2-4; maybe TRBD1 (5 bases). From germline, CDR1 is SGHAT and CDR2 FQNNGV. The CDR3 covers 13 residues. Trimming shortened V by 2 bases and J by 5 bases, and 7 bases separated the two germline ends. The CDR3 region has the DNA TGTGCCAGCAGCTTAACAGGAGAAAACATTCAGTACTTC. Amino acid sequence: CASSLTGENIQYF.

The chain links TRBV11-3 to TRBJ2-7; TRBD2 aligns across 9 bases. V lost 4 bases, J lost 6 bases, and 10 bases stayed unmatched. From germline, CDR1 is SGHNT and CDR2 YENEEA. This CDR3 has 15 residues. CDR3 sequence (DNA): TGTGCCAGCAGCTCCTATAGCGGGAGTACCGGCGAGCAGTACTTC. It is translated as CASSSYSGSTGEQYF. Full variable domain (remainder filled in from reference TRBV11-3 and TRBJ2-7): EAGVVQSPRYKIIEKKQPVAFWCNPISGHNTLYWYLQNLGQGPELLIRYENEEAVDDSQLPKDRFSAERLKGVDSTLKIQPAELGDSAVYLCASSSYSGSTGEQYFGPGTRLTVT.

As DNA, the CDR3 is TGTGCCAGCAGCCCGCCCTGGAGCCCATATGGCTACACCTTC. Its translation is CASSPPWSPYGYTF. The chain employs TRBV7-9 and TRBJ1-2; D unresolved. Trimming removed 5 bases from V and 5 bases from J, with 15 bases in between. This CDR3 is 14 amino acids long. The germline V gene encodes CDR1 SEHNR and CDR2 FQNEAQ (reference sequence).

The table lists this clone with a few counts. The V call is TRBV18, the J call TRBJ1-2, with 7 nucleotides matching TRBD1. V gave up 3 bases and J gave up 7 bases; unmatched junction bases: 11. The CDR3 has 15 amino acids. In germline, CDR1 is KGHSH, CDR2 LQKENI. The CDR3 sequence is CASSPSTTGAGGYTF. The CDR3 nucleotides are TGTGCCAGCTCACCCTCTACTACAGGGGCCGGTGGCTACACCTTC.